This TCR beta chain was sequenced in a study of long-term antiretroviral therapy in people with HIV. They ran version v3.0 of the immunoSEQ assay at survey level. The assay was immunoSEQ multiplex PCR, and TCRdb's table has in-frame clones only and misses some. The sample holds roughly 40,000 clones, 86% seen once. Germline assignment: CDR1 SGDLS and CDR2 YYNGEE. The CDR3 totals 18 residues. Trimming at V came to 0 bases and at J to 0 bases, leaving 11 bases not matched to a gene. Overall study findings and caveats: In the period from the mid-2000s to the late 2010s, blood was collected, possibly under older ART regimens. All time points showed a repertoire dominated by clones expanded before ART. Patients on ART gained diversity, which nonetheless stayed below transplant donor controls.

Comments on this clone: What it binds is not known.

The origin of this receptor is a woman between 18 and 30 years old with HIV. Sample: unsorted PBMCs, taken just before starting antiretroviral therapy. The V call is TRBV9, the J call TRBJ1-1, with 7 bases that match TRBD1. CDR3 DNA sequence: TGTGCCAGCAGCGTAGAGGTCCTCAGGGGGGGCATGAACACTGAAGCTTTCTTT. Translating gives CASSVEVLRGGMNTEAFF.